This T cell receptor (beta chain) was retrieved from a study of blood T cell repertoires in COVID-19. On the study more broadly: Acute and convalescent COVID-19 specimens originated in the United States, Italy and Spain. In each case, the material was cDNA or gDNA derived from T cells, B-cell-depleted T cells, or PBMCs.

All enrollees were about 18 to 89 years old and from fewer than 25 US areas. Original processing notes: Scientists estimated how many nucleated cells there were by amplifying reference gene primers. The method was immunoSEQ multiplex PCR; TCRdb's version includes in-frame clones alone and lacks a portion of them. The D gene and trimming were derived from the DNA, and the V and J assignments and clone size from that table. The sample carries about 400,000 clones, over 75% recorded once. The TCR was taken from a woman aged 40 to 50 with acute COVID-19. Material: PBMCs or T cells enriched from blood (not recorded which).

The CDR3 coding sequence is TGCGCCAGCAGCCCACAGGGGGGCAATCAGCCCCAGCATTTT. It yields the protein CASSPQGGNQPQHF. The chain carries TRBV4-1 and TRBJ1-5; the match to TRBD1 covers 8 bases. The CDR3 length is 14 residues. The germline CDR1 and CDR2 sequences are MGHRA and YSYEKL. V shed 4 bases, J shed 2 bases, and the junction held 1 base outside the gene matches.